One and the same sample provided the 27 T cell receptor beta chains below, sequenced in a study of T-cell reconstitution after alpha-beta-depleted transplantation in children (dated by TCRdb to 2015 to 2016). Libraries were prepared through PCR. The sequencer listed for this sample is Illumina HiSeq 2500. To normalize quantification of the TCRbeta repertoire, the TCR libraries were built with molecular barcoding that relied on unique molecular identifiers. TCRdb reran the public reads through fastp at Q25 and MiXCR, keeping productive beta chains. Rows with a matching CDR3 protein are joined into one entry that keeps the most common DNA and genes. This sample comprises about 400,000 distinct CDR3 sequences, roughly 22% of them detected only once. In total, the top ten clones hold 3.8% of the sample. Here the sequenced sample was PBMCs from the stem cell graft donor, taken from the stem cell graft. The receptor source for this set is a human donor who donated a stem cell graft to a child with acute myeloid leukemia.

This chain joins TRBV5-1 and TRBJ2-2; TRBD1 might be the D (6 bases). Germline V gene lookup returns CDR1 SGHRS and CDR2 YFSETQ. Between the trimmed V and J ends, which lost 3 bases and 0 bases, there was a span of 9 bases. The CDR3 consists of 15 residues. The CDR3 DNA is TGCGCCAGCAGCTCTACAGGGTCGAACACCGGGGAGCTGTTTTTT. It translates to CASSSTGSNTGELFF.

The chain is built from TRBV7-6 and TRBJ1-2; D might be TRBD1 (5 bases). The germline CDR1 and CDR2 sequences are SGHVS and FNYEAQ. The V and J ends lost 4 bases and 1 base respectively, with 13 bases between them. The CDR3 runs 15 residues. The CDR3 region is CASSSSTEDNYGYTF. In DNA, the CDR3 is TGTGCCAGCAGCTCATCGACAGAAGATAACTATGGCTACACCTTC.

The table lists this clonotype with a few counts. The V gene is TRBV5-5, the J gene TRBJ2-1; TRBD2 matches at 7 bases. V lost 4 bases, J lost 10 bases, and 11 bases stayed unmatched. The CDR3 has 14 residues. Per the germline V gene, CDR1 is SGHKS and CDR2 is YYEKEE (reference sequence). The CDR3 sequence: CASSNRLALVEQFF. CDR3 bases: TGTGCCAGCAGCAATCGACTAGCCCTAGTGGAGCAGTTCTTC.

The chain uses TRBV27 and TRBJ2-2; TRBD1 agrees at 7 bases. From germline, CDR1 is MNHEY and CDR2 SMNVEV (reference sequence). CDR3 length: 15 amino acids. V lost 6 bases and J lost 1; bases outside the gene matches: 5. The DNA of the CDR3 is TGTGCCAGCAGATTAGGACAGGTGAACACCGGGGAGCTGTTTTTT. Its translation: CASRLGQVNTGELFF.

This clonotype came up a few times. The gene calls are TRBV11-2 and TRBJ2-5; unclear D gene. Between the trimmed V and J ends, which lost 4 bases and 5 bases, there was a span of 11 bases. CDR1 is SGHAT, CDR2 FQNNGV, per germline. The CDR3 has 13 residues. For the CDR3, the DNA is TGTGCCAGCAGCTCCCCGCTCAAGGAGACCCAGTACTTC. It is translated as CASSSPLKETQYF.

The chain has TRBV12-3 or TRBV12-4 and TRBJ2-7; D is perhaps TRBD1 or TRBD2 (5 bases each). This CDR3 is 14 amino acids long. V gave up 3 bases and J gave up 5 bases, with 14 bases separating them. The CDR3 sequence is CASSLGRDVDEQYF. Here the CDR3 DNA reads TGTGCCAGCAGTTTGGGCCGGGACGTCGACGAGCAGTACTTC.

This clonotype was seen more than once but under ten times. This chain's CDR3 is CASSYGTRADEQYF. The CDR3, as DNA: TGTGCCAGCAGTTATGGGACCCGAGCTGACGAGCAGTACTTC. The rearrangement links TRBV12-3 or TRBV12-4 to TRBJ2-7, with D possibly being TRBD1 or TRBD2 (5 bases each). The CDR3 consists of 14 residues. The V end lost 4 bases, the J end lost 5 bases, and 15 bases lay between the germline ends.

This clonotype was seen a few times. The chain combines TRBV5-5 with TRBJ1-2; 9 nucleotides agree with TRBD1. V shed 3 bases, J shed 2 bases, and the junction held 11 bases outside the gene matches. CDR1 and CDR2 from the germline V gene are SGHKS and YYEKEE (reference sequence). The CDR3 totals 17 residues. CDR3 residues: CASSSSPRTGDNYGYTF. The CDR3 region has the DNA TGTGCCAGCAGCTCCTCACCGAGGACAGGGGACAACTATGGCTACACCTTC.

This clonotype was recorded at least ten times. The chain employs TRBV12-3 or TRBV12-4 and TRBJ2-7, with 7 bases identical to TRBD1. V lost 6 bases and J lost 3; bases outside the gene matches: 5. This CDR3 has 13 residues. CDR3 sequence reads: CASSTGQRYEQYF. CDR3 in DNA: TGTGCCAGCAGCACGGGACAGCGCTACGAGCAGTACTTC.

This chain links TRBV19 with TRBJ2-3; 12 nucleotides line up with TRBD2. Trimming cost V 6 bases and J 4 bases; bases outside gene matches: 8. The CDR3 consists of 16 residues. CDR1 is LNHDA, CDR2 SQIVND, per germline (reference sequence). The CDR3 region has the DNA TGTGCCAGTAGCCGACTAGCGGGAGAGGGCGCAGATACGCAGTATTTT. Encoded protein: CASSRLAGEGADTQYF.

The chain carries TRBV20-1 and TRBJ2-7; 13 nucleotides line up with TRBD2. This CDR3 region has 15 residues. V trimming: 6 bases; J trimming: 5 bases; junction bases outside the gene matches: 10. Germline V gene lookup returns CDR1 DFQATT and CDR2 SNEGSKA (reference sequence). The CDR3 nucleotides read TGCAGTGCCGGGACTAGCGGGATTCAATTAAACGAGCAGTACTTC. Its translation is CSAGTSGIQLNEQYF.

This clonotype turned up a few times. The chain joins TRBV6-1 to TRBJ1-1, with D possibly TRBD1 on 5 matching bases. Germline loops: CDR1 MNHNS, CDR2 SASEGT. The CDR3 consists of 15 residues. Trimming pared 5 bases from V and 0 bases from J, leaving 13 bases between. DNA of the CDR3: TGTGCCAGCAGTCCCATGGGGACGGTGAACACTGAAGCTTTCTTT. Its protein product is CASSPMGTVNTEAFF.

J is TRBJ2-7 and V is TRBV6-5; no reliable D call. Germline V gene sequence: CDR1 MNHEY, CDR2 SVGAGI. The CDR3 has 17 residues. The V end lost 5 bases, the J end lost 0 bases, and 20 bases lay between the germline ends. This chain's CDR3 is CASSPPPKTVLSYEQYF. The CDR3 DNA follows: TGTGCCAGCAGTCCCCCTCCCAAAACTGTCCTCTCCTACGAGCAGTACTTC.

The chain employs TRBV20-1 and TRBJ2-2; 13 bases are a match to TRBD2. CDR3 length: 17 residues. Germline V CDR1 and CDR2: DFQATT, SNEGSKA (reference sequence). V gave up 6 bases and J gave up 4 bases; unmatched junction bases: 11. The CDR3: CSAHPGLAGIGTGELFF. The CDR3, as DNA: TGCAGTGCCCATCCGGGACTAGCGGGAATAGGCACCGGGGAGCTGTTTTTT.

This clonotype has ten or more counts. This chain connects TRBV28 to TRBJ1-2; TRBD1 is a possible D gene (6 bases). The V end was cut by 7 bases, the J end by 10 bases, with 16 bases between. The CDR3 length is 12 residues. Germline V gives CDR1 MDHEN, CDR2 SYDVKM. The CDR3 sequence: CASTDRLRDYTF. CDR3 coding DNA: TGTGCCAGCACTGACAGGCTGAGGGACTACACCTTC.

The chain uses TRBV12-3 or TRBV12-4 and TRBJ2-3; the match to TRBD2 covers 7 bases. The CDR3 covers 15 residues. V gave up 3 bases and J gave up 6 bases; unmatched junction bases: 9. The CDR3 bases are TGTGCCAGCAGTTTCCTCGGACTAGGCCGGGATACGCAGTATTTT. As protein: CASSFLGLGRDTQYF.

This clonotype was observed at least ten times. Here the CDR3 DNA reads TGTGCCAGCAGCCTTTATCAGGGAGGTTACGAGCAGTACTTC. Translated, it gives CASSLYQGGYEQYF. The genes are TRBV9 and TRBJ2-7; D perhaps matches TRBD2 (6 bases). The CDR3 spans 14 residues. Germline values: CDR1 SGDLS, CDR2 YYNGEE. V lost 4 bases and J 4 bases, leaving 15 bases between the germline ends.

The rearrangement uses TRBV18 and TRBJ2-3; D perhaps matches TRBD2 (5 bases). V lost 2 bases to trimming and J lost 6 bases, with 18 bases between them. The CDR3 is 16 amino acids. Germline V lookup: CDR1 KGHSH, CDR2 LQKENI. The DNA for the CDR3 is TGTGCCAGCTCACCAGAGGGAGTCTTATCCGACGATACGCAGTATTTT. It codes for CASSPEGVLSDDTQYF.

Ten or more counts support this clonotype. Here the CDR3 reads CASSYRGQGSYEQYF. The DNA for the CDR3 is TGTGCCAGCAGTTACCGCGGACAGGGGTCCTACGAGCAGTACTTC. This chain joins TRBV6-5 and TRBJ2-7, with 9 nucleotides matching TRBD1. The V and J ends lost 2 bases and 1 base, in that order; junction bases with no gene match: 3. CDR1 is MNHEY and CDR2 is SVGAGI in the germline V gene. This CDR3 comprises 15 residues.

This clonotype was counted only a few times. The J gene is TRBJ1-1, the V gene TRBV28; D is uncertain. V was pared by 5 bases and J by 7 bases, with 23 bases between. There are 16 residues in the CDR3. CDR1 is MDHEN, CDR2 SYDVKM, per germline. The DNA for the CDR3 is TGTGCCAGCAGTCAACCCCCCCCAGGTCTGACGGTTGAAGCTTTCTTT. This codes for CASSQPPPGLTVEAFF.

In its sample, this clonotype was seen a few times. CDR3 DNA: TGTGCCAGCAGCTCTCGGGCAGCGAACACTGAAGCTTTCTTT. Protein product: CASSSRAANTEAFF. The V gene is TRBV5-5, the J gene TRBJ1-1; D is unclear. V lost 3 bases and J lost 1, with 10 bases in between. CDR1 and CDR2 from the germline V gene are SGHKS and YYEKEE (reference sequence). The CDR3 is 14 residues long.

Many counts were recorded for this clonotype. The chain combines TRBV14 with TRBJ2-7; maybe TRBD2 (6 bases). The CDR3 is 14 residues long. Germline CDR1 reads SGHDN; CDR2 reads FVKESK. Trimming shortened V by 6 bases and J by 2 bases, and 14 bases separated the two germline ends. DNA for the CDR3: TGTGCCAGCAGACCCAGCGGGCTCACCTACGAGCAGTACTTC. This encodes CASRPSGLTYEQYF.

This clonotype was observed a few times. J is TRBJ2-3 and V is TRBV10-3; D is uncertain. Germline V lookup: CDR1 ENHRY, CDR2 SYGVKD. Between the trimmed V and J ends, which lost 4 bases and 3 bases, there was a span of 14 bases. The CDR3 is 15 residues long. CDR3 region: CAISGTPTPTDTQYF. The CDR3 DNA follows: TGTGCCATCAGTGGTACTCCGACACCAACAGATACGCAGTATTTT.

This chain links TRBV6-5 with TRBJ2-1; 8 bases are shared with TRBD2. V shed 2 bases, J shed 2 bases, and the junction held 2 bases outside the gene matches. Germline assignment: CDR1 MNHEY and CDR2 SVGAGI. CDR3 length: 15 residues. The CDR3 sequence is CASSYGAGAYNEQFF. In DNA, the CDR3 is TGTGCCAGCAGTTACGGAGCGGGAGCCTACAATGAGCAGTTCTTC.

The V gene is TRBV5-5, the J gene TRBJ2-1; no reliable D call. V gave up 4 bases and J gave up 5 bases, with 7 bases separating them. Per the germline V gene, CDR1 is SGHKS and CDR2 is YYEKEE (reference sequence). The CDR3 contains 12 residues. CDR3 loop: CASSIVDNEQFF. CDR3 bases: TGTGCCAGCAGCATAGTAGACAATGAGCAGTTCTTC.

The rearrangement joins TRBV7-6 to TRBJ2-1; 11 bases fit TRBD2. Germline CDR1 SGHVS, CDR2 FNYEAQ. V shed 5 bases, J shed 8 bases, and the junction held 8 bases outside the gene matches. There are 15 residues in the CDR3. The CDR3 DNA reads as TGTGCCAGCAGCCGCATAGCGGGAGGGCTGGATGAGCAGTTCTTC. It translates to CASSRIAGGLDEQFF.

The chain employs TRBV9 and TRBJ2-1; the match to TRBD2 covers 7 bases. The germline V gene has CDR1 SGDLS and CDR2 YYNGEE. The CDR3 has 15 amino acids. The ends lost 2 bases at V and 7 bases at J; junction bases unmatched: 9. The CDR3 region has the DNA TGTGCCAGCAGCGTCGGTGCGGGAGCTAGTAATGAGCAGTTCTTC. Amino acid sequence: CASSVGAGASNEQFF.